The TCR beta chain under discussion was sequenced for a study of radiation and T cells in renal cell carcinoma (dated by TCRdb to between 2020 and 2021). Some background on the complete study: In total, 53 samples underwent TCR beta sequencing: some 25 tumors plus 27 peripheral blood samples. In the roughly 49 samples combined, 4 million to 5 million unique CDR3 nucleotide sequences were found, encoding 2.5 million to 3 million unique CDR3 amino acid sequences. Paper-wide results and their limitations: Because pretreatment tumor biopsies were not available, the baseline intratumoral presence of clonotypes could not be determined. Top tumor clonotypes rose in blood from baseline to 2 weeks post-radiation, then contracted by 4 weeks, suggesting transient expansion of tumor-resident clones. Only small tumor regions of approximately 0.98 g were available, so intratumoral heterogeneity was not captured. A greater number of dominant CDR3 motifs was detected in irradiated tumors than in control tumors, and a larger share of the repertoire was occupied by these motifs in irradiated tumors than in control tumors. Effects of radiation dose or scheduling on the TCR repertoire could not be addressed with the single-armed trial design. Higher TCR clonality was observed in irradiated tumors than in controls, with an average of approximately 54% of the repertoire accounted for by the top 100 clonotypes, compared with around 45% in nephrectomy-only tumors.

TCR beta libraries were generated from genomic DNA with the immunoSEQ kit, following the manufacturer's recommendations. For library preparation, a first multiplex PCR was performed with proprietary primers, followed by a second PCR in which unique barcodes were added, and bead cleanups were performed after each round. Each sample batch included a kit-provided positive control reaction and a negative control reaction. The final libraries were assessed on an Agilent 4200 TapeStation D1000 ScreenTape, pooled by volume, and quantified by qPCR. Sequencing ran on an Illumina NextSeq500 with a MidOutput 150-cycle cartridge, using 156 Read1 and 15 Index1 cycles with kit custom primers. The pooled library was loaded at 0.8 to 1 pM with a roughly 20% PhiX control spike-in. In the paper's pipeline: The vendor-processed data were analyzed in R, and a clonotype was defined as all T cells that share the same CDR3 nucleotide sequence. In the clone abundance analyses, frequencies in each sample were normalized to that sample's 10,000 most abundant clones. Public T cell clones, averaging fewer than five per sample, were removed before analysis. Dominant motif analysis used ImmunoMap with the PAM10 matrix, gap penalty 30 and homology threshold 0.3; motifs with cumulative frequency at least 0.01 counted as dominant. A difference in abundance of at least 32-fold between compartments was used to define tumor-enriched and baseline blood-enriched clonotypes. Similarity between tumor and blood repertoires was quantified using the Baroni-Urbani and Buser coefficient, and groups were compared with two-tailed Wilcoxon tests in R. The immuneACCESS repertoire file appears here via TCRdb, limited to in-frame rearrangements. These files lack a portion of the clones; in checked studies, under half of the deficit traces to unresolved V genes, and the cause of the others is not known. The D gene and trimming were derived from the DNA, and the V and J assignments and clone size from that table. The sample table records around 12,000 clones; 25% to 35% of these occur just once. The ten top clones hold less than 20% of the sample.

With regard to this clone: This receptor's antigen is unknown. The input lacks base qualities; no much larger clone sits a single base away.

Read against the paper, the sample's time point label means: tumor resected at nephrectomy. The label giving this sample's treatment or condition can be read as: 15 Gy SBRT to primary tumor, nephrectomy 4 weeks later. Samples were obtained from a clinical trial, in which 15 Gy stereotactic body radiation therapy was delivered to primary renal cell carcinomas and nephrectomy was performed 4 weeks later. Every patient had renal cell carcinoma of clear cell pathology. Tumors were mechanically dissociated, digested with collagenase/hyaluronidase at 37 °C, processed in gentleMACS C tubes, and stored in liquid nitrogen. Genomic DNA for TCR sequencing was prepared using the QIAamp DNA Blood Mini Kit (Qiagen). The analyses included only samples that passed all quality control checks. A distance of 6 bases separates the germline ends of V and J, which lose 0 bases and 0 bases respectively. From the cysteine through the phenylalanine, the CDR3 covers 15 amino acids. The kept DNA is CDR3 alone, 45 bases in frame from the first base. As encoded in the germline V gene, CDR1 is SGHRS while CDR2 is YFSETQ.

The rearrangement combines TRBV5-1 with TRBJ1-4, with no confident D gene call. The receptor's source is a man in his 60s with renal cell carcinoma. The source material was tumor tissue, sampled from a patient whose treatment included radiotherapy and nephrectomy. The CDR3 sequence is CASSLEWATNEKLFF. The bases are TGCGCCAGCAGCTTGGAATGGGCAACTAATGAAAAACTGTTTTTT.